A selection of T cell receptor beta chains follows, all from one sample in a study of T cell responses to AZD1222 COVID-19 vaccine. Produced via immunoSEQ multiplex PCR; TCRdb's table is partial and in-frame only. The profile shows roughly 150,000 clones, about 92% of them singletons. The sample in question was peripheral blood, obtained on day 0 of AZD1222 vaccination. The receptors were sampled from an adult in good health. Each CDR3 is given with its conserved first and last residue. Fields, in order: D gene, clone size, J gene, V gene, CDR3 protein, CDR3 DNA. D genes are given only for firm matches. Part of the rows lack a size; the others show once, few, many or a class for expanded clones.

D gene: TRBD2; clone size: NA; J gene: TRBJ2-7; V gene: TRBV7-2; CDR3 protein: CASSLRAGANYEQYF; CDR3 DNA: TGTGCCAGCAGCTTACGAGCGGGGGCCAACTACGAGCAGTACTTC
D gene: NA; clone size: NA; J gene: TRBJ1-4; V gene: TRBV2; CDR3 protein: CASVRTPTNEKLFF; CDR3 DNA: TGTGCCAGCGTAAGGACACCAACTAATGAAAAACTGTTTTTT
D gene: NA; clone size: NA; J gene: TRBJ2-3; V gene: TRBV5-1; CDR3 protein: CASSSSVGGADTQYF; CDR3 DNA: TGCGCCAGCAGCTCCTCTGTGGGGGGCGCAGATACGCAGTATTTT
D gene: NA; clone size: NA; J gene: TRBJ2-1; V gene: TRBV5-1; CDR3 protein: CASSLEAAASSYNEQFF; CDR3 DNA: TGCGCCAGCAGCTTGGAGGCGGCAGCGAGCTCCTACAATGAGCAGTTCTTC
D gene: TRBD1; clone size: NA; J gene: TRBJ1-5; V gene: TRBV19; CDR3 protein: CASSGGDRANFLNQPQHF; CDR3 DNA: TGTGCCAGTAGTGGGGGGGACAGGGCGAATTTCCTCAATCAGCCCCAGCATTTT
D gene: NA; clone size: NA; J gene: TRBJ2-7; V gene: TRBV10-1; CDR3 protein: CASSETGSEQYF; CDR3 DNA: TGCGCCAGCAGTGAGACGGGGTCCGAGCAGTACTTC
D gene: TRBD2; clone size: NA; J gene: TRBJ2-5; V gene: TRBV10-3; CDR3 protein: CAISESRQRGPGETQYF; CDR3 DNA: TGTGCCATCAGTGAGTCCAGGCAGCGGGGGCCGGGGGAGACCCAGTACTTC
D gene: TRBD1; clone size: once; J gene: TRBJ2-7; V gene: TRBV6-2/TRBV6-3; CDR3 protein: CASSGRNRTGYEQYF; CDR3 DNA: TGTGCCAGCAGTGGACGGAACAGGACAGGCTACGAGCAGTACTTC
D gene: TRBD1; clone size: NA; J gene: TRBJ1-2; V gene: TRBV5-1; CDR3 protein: CASSLQGDLGYTF; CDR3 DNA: TGCGCCAGCAGCTTACAGGGGGACCTGGGCTACACCTTC
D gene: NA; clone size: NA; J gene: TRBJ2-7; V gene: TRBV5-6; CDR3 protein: CASSLEGRLVTDYEQYF; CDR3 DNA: TGTGCCAGCAGCTTGGAAGGGCGTCTAGTTACTGACTACGAGCAGTACTTC
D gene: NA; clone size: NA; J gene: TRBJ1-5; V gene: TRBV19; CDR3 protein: CASRTALGGNQPQHF; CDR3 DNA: TGTGCCAGTAGGACAGCCTTAGGGGGCAATCAGCCCCAGCATTTT
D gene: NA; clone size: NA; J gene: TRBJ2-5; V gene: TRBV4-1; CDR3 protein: CASSQVLRETQYF; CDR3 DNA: TGCGCCAGCAGCCAAGTTCTGCGGGAGACCCAGTACTTC
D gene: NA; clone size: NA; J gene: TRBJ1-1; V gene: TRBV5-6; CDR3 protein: CASSPGTLADTEAFF; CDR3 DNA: TGTGCCAGCAGCCCCGGGACCCTGGCGGACACTGAAGCTTTCTTT
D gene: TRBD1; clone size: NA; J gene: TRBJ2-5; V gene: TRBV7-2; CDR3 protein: CASSLILRGHQETQYF; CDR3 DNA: TGTGCCAGCAGCTTAATACTCAGGGGGCACCAAGAGACCCAGTACTTC
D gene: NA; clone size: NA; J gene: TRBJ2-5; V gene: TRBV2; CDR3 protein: CASRTGQIQYF; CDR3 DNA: TGTGCCAGCAGGACAGGCCAGATCCAGTACTTC
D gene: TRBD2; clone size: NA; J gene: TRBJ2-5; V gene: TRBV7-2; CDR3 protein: CASSFLASGETQYF; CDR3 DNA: TGTGCCAGCAGCTTTTTAGCTAGCGGAGAGACCCAGTACTTC
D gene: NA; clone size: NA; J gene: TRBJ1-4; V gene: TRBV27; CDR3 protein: CASSPGGRGEKLFF; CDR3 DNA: TGTGCCAGCAGCCCCGGAGGGCGGGGGGAAAAACTGTTTTTT
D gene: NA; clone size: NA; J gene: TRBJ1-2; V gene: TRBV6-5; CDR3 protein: CATQTGGLNGYTF; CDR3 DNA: TGTGCCACCCAGACAGGTGGTTTGAATGGCTACACCTTC
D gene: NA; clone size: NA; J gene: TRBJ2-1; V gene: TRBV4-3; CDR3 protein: CASSPPWVGLYNEQFF; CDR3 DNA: TGCGCCAGCAGCCCCCCCTGGGTGGGTCTTTACAATGAGCAGTTCTTC
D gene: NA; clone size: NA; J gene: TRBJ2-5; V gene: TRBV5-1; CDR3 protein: CASSLDTGQETQYF; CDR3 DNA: TGCGCCAGCAGCTTGGATACAGGCCAAGAGACCCAGTACTTC
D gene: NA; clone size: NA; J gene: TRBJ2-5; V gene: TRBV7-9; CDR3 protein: CASSWYRGIGETQYF; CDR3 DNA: TGTGCCAGCAGCTGGTATCGCGGGATCGGTGAGACCCAGTACTTC
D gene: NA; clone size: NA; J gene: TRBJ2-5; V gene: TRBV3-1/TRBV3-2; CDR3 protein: CAKNNGQAQETQYF; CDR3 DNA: TGTGCCAAGAACAACGGTCAGGCCCAAGAGACCCAGTACTTC
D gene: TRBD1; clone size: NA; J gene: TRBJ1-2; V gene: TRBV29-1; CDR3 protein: CSASDRDRGYTF; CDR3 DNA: TGCAGCGCTTCAGACAGGGATCGTGGCTACACCTTC
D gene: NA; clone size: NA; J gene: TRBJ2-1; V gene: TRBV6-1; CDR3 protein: CASSDRVYEQFF; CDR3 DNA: TGTGCCAGCAGTGACAGGGTTTATGAGCAGTTCTTC
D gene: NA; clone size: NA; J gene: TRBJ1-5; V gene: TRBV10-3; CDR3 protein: CAISDSRRDQPQHF; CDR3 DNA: TGTGCCATCAGTGACTCGCGAAGGGACCAGCCCCAGCATTTT
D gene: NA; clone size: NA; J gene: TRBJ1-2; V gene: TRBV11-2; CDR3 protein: CASRTEHPYGYTF; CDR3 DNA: TGTGCCAGCCGGACAGAGCACCCCTATGGCTACACCTTC
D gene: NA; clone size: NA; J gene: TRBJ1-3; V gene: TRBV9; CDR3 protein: CASSATEGKVGNTIYF; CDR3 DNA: TGTGCCAGCAGCGCGACAGAGGGTAAAGTTGGAAACACCATATATTTT
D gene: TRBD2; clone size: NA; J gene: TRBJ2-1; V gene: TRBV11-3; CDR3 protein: CASSSGVPPYNEQFF; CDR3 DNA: TGTGCCAGCAGCAGCGGGGTCCCCCCCTACAATGAGCAGTTCTTC
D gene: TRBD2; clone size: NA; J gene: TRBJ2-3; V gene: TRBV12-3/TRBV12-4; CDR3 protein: CASSTTGGDTQYF; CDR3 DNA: TGTGCCAGCAGTACCACGGGGGGAGATACGCAGTATTTT
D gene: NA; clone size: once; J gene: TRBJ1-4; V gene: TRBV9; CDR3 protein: CASSVDSANEKLFF; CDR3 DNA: TGTGCCAGCAGCGTAGATTCTGCTAATGAAAAACTGTTTTTT
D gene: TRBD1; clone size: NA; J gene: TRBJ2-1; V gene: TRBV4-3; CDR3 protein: CASSQDVQGASYNEQFF; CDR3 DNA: TGCGCCAGCAGCCAAGATGTGCAGGGGGCTTCTTACAATGAGCAGTTCTTC
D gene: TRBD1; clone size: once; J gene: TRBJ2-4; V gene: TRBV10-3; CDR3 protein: CAPTGTVNIQYF; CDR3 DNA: TGTGCCCCCACCGGGACAGTAAACATTCAGTACTTC
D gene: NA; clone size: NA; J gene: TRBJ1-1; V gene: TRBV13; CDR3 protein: CASSLGQGNTEAFF; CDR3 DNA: TGTGCCAGCAGCTTAGGGCAGGGGAACACTGAAGCTTTCTTT
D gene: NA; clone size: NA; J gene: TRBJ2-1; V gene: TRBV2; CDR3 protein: CASSGTVYNEQFF; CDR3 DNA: TGTGCCAGCAGTGGGACAGTCTACAATGAGCAGTTCTTC
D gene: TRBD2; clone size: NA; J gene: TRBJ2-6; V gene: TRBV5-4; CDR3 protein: CASSSGGLGANVLTF; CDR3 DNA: TGTGCCAGCAGCTCGGGGGGGCTGGGGGCCAACGTCCTGACTTTC
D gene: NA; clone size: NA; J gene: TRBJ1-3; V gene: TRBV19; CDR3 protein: CASSGIGLDGNTIYF; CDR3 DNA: TGTGCCAGTAGCGGGATTGGTTTAGATGGAAACACCATATATTTT
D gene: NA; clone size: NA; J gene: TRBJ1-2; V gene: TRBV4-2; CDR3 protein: CASSQQGANYGYTF; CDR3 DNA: TGTGCCAGCAGCCAACAGGGAGCTAACTATGGCTACACCTTC
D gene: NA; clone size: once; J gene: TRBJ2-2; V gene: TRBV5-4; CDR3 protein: CASSLAPAKGGELFF; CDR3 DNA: TGTGCCAGCAGCTTGGCCCCGGCTAAGGGCGGGGAGCTGTTTTTT
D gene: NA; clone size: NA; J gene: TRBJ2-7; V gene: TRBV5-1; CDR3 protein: CASSVSYEQYF; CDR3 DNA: TGCGCCAGCAGCGTCTCCTACGAGCAGTACTTC
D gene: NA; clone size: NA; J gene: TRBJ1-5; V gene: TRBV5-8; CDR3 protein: CASSLGQGGSQPQHF; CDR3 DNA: TGTGCCAGCAGCTTGGGGCAGGGAGGCTCTCAGCCCCAGCATTTT
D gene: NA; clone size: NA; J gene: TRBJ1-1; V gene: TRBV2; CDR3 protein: CASKGQTHTEAFF; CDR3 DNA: TGTGCCAGCAAGGGGCAAACACACACTGAAGCTTTCTTT
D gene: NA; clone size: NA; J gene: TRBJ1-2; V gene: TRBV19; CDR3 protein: CASSIGQASYGYTF; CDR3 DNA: TGTGCCAGTAGTATCGGGCAGGCCTCCTATGGCTACACCTTC
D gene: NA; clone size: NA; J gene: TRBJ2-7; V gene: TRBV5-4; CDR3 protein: CASSLKARGSYEQYF; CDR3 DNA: TGTGCCAGCAGCTTGAAGGCCCGGGGCTCCTACGAGCAGTACTTC
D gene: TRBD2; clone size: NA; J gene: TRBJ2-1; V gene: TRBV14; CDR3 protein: CASSPRLAGFYNEQFF; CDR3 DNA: TGTGCCAGCAGCCCGAGACTAGCGGGGTTCTACAATGAGCAGTTCTTC
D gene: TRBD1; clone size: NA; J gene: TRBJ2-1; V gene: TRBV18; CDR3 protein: CASDRGGAGNEQFF; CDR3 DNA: TGTGCCAGCGACAGAGGGGGCGCGGGCAATGAGCAGTTCTTC
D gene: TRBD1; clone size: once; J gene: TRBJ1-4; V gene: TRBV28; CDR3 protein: CASSLGTGVNEKLFF; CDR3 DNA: TGTGCCAGCAGTTTAGGGACAGGGGTTAATGAAAAACTGTTTTTT
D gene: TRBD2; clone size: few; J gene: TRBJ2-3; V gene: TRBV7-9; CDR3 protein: CASSLERTSGAGDTQYF; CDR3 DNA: TGTGCCAGCAGCTTAGAGCGGACTAGCGGGGCCGGAGATACGCAGTATTTT
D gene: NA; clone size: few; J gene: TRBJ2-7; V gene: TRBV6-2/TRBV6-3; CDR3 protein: CASSYQSSYEQYF; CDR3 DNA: TGTGCCAGCAGTTACCAGAGCTCCTACGAGCAGTACTTC
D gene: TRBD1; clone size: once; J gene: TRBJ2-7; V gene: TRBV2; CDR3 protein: CASSWGQGFGEQYF; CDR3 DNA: TGTGCCAGCTCGTGGGGACAGGGTTTTGGCGAGCAGTACTTC
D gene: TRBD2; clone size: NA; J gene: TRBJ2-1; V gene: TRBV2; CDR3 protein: CASSELRAGGINEQFF; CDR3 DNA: TGTGCCAGCAGTGAGCTTCGAGCGGGGGGTATCAATGAGCAGTTCTTC
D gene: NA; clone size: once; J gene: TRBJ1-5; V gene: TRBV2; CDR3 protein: CASSELGQWDQPQHF; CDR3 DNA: TGTGCCAGCAGTGAGTTAGGGCAATGGGATCAGCCCCAGCATTTT
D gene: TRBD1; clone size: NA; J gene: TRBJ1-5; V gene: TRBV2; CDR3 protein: CASTGDPDQPQHF; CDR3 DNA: TGTGCCAGTACAGGGGACCCAGATCAGCCCCAGCATTTT
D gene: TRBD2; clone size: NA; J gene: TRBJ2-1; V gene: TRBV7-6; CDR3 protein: CASTLAGGSNEQFF; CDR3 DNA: TGTGCCAGTACTCTAGCGGGGGGCTCAAATGAGCAGTTCTTC